These 13 T cell receptor beta chains were sequenced from one sample in a study of response to subunit inactivated influenza vaccine. TCRdb analysed the RT-PCR reads with MiXCR anew, one entry per CDR3 protein. The data show 500,000 to 750,000 distinct CDR3 sequences, about 15% seen once. Sequences were derived from PBMCs from blood, sampled roughly 12 days after vaccination. Every receptor here comes from a man aged 50 to 59 who received an inactivated influenza vaccine.

The genes are TRBV5-1 and TRBJ2-5; 15 bases match TRBD2. The CDR3 consists of 16 residues. CDR1 and CDR2 from the germline V gene are SGHRS and YFSETQ. V lost 4 bases, J lost 5 bases, and 6 bases stayed unmatched. The DNA for the CDR3 is TGCGCCAGCAGCCCCGGGACTAGCGGGGGGTCTGAGACCCAGTACTTC. It translates to CASSPGTSGGSETQYF.

This clonotype was observed a few times. The chain links TRBV3-1 to TRBJ1-1, with D hard to call. The ends were cut back, 3 bases at V and 6 bases at J, with 11 bases in the middle. The CDR3 totals 13 residues. Germline V CDR1 and CDR2: LGHDT, YNNKEL (reference sequence). In DNA form, the CDR3 reads TGTGCCAGCAGCCATGCGGACGGGGCTGAAGCTTTCTTT. Translation gives CASSHADGAEAFF.

The J gene is TRBJ2-7, the V gene TRBV7-9; a weak D match, TRBD1 (6 bases). CDR1 and CDR2 (germline): SEHNR, FQNEAQ (reference sequence). The CDR3 spans 14 residues. Trimming took off 5 bases at V and 3 bases at J, with 14 bases between the two ends. CDR3 in DNA: TGTGCCAGCAGCGCCGACAGGACTGTCTACGAGCAGTACTTC. It yields the protein CASSADRTVYEQYF. Drawing the rest from reference TRBV7-9 and TRBJ2-7, the complete variable domain is DTGVSQNPRHKITKRGQNVTFRCDPISEHNRLYWYRQTLGQGPEFLTYFQNEAQLEKSRLLSDRFSAERPKGSFSTLEIQRTEQGDSAMYLCASSADRTVYEQYFGPGTRLTVT.

This clonotype turned up a few times. The chain links TRBV9 to TRBJ2-7, with D possibly being TRBD1 (6 bases). This CDR3 comprises 14 residues. Germline V CDR1 and CDR2: SGDLS, YYNGEE. The germline V and J ends were trimmed by 0 bases and 4 bases, with 11 bases remaining between them. The CDR3, as DNA: TGTGCCAGCAGCGTAGAGGGGGACGCTTACGAGCAGTACTTC. Protein product: CASSVEGDAYEQYF.

This clonotype was observed a few times. The chain recombines TRBV6-5 with TRBJ2-5; the D is unclear. Trimming removed 0 bases at V and 2 bases at J, with 10 bases between. There are 15 residues in the CDR3. Germline lookup yields CDR1 MNHEY and CDR2 SVGAGI. The CDR3 spells CASSYSNGRQETQYF. CDR3 nucleotides: TGTGCCAGCAGTTACTCGAACGGCAGACAAGAGACCCAGTACTTC.

The chain uses TRBV7-2 and TRBJ2-4; no clear D. The V gene's germline CDR1 is SGHTA and CDR2 FQGNSA. With 2 bases removed from V and 0 bases from J, the gap between germline ends came to 5 bases. CDR3 length: 14 amino acids. The CDR3 sequence: CASSLKIAKNIQYF. In nucleotides, the CDR3 is TGTGCCAGCAGCTTAAAGATAGCCAAAAACATTCAGTACTTC.

In its sample, this clonotype was seen a few times. V gene TRBV6-1 combines with J gene TRBJ2-3; 9 bases map to TRBD2. In germline, CDR1 is MNHNS, CDR2 SASEGT. This CDR3 has 15 amino acids. V gave up 6 bases and J gave up 4 bases; unmatched junction bases: 8. CDR3 amino acids: CASREASGISDTQYF. As DNA, the CDR3 is TGTGCCAGCAGGGAGGCTAGCGGGATTTCAGATACGCAGTATTTT.

This sequence joins TRBV5-1 and TRBJ2-3; D ambiguous. The CDR3 runs to 15 residues. Between the trimmed V and J ends, which lost 0 bases and 2 bases, there was a span of 10 bases. Germline CDR1 reads SGHRS; CDR2 reads YFSETQ. The CDR3 spells CASSLAFGFTDTQYF. Here the CDR3 DNA reads TGCGCCAGCAGCTTGGCGTTCGGCTTCACAGATACGCAGTATTTT.

This clonotype has more than one count but fewer than ten. The chain recombines TRBV28 with TRBJ1-2, with a weak D call TRBD1 (5 bases). Between the trimmed V and J ends, which lost 11 bases and 6 bases, there was a span of 22 bases. The germline V gene has CDR1 MDHEN and CDR2 SYDVKM. The CDR3 runs 14 residues. The CDR3 sequence: CAVRSGTLNDGYTF. Here the CDR3 DNA reads TGTGCCGTCAGGTCCGGGACGCTAAACGATGGCTACACCTTC.

This clonotype was recorded at least ten times. The rearrangement uses TRBV4-3 and TRBJ2-1, with 15 bases identical to TRBD2. Unmatched junction bases numbered 7, after V lost 4 bases and J lost 9 bases. The CDR3 spans 16 residues. Germline-derived CDR1 and CDR2 are LGHNA and YSLEER. The DNA of the CDR3 is TGCGCCAGCAGCCTAGGACTAGCGGGAGGGAATGGTGAGCAGTTCTTC. As protein: CASSLGLAGGNGEQFF.

The V and J genes are TRBV29-1 and TRBJ2-2; a possible D gene is TRBD1 (5 bases). Germline CDR1 reads SQVTM; CDR2 reads ANQGSEA. Trimming removed 3 bases at V and 0 bases at J, with 8 bases between. The CDR3 spans 14 residues. Here the CDR3 reads CSVDSQANTGELFF. CDR3 bases: TGCAGCGTTGATTCACAGGCGAACACCGGGGAGCTGTTTTTT.

The chain has TRBV5-1 and TRBJ1-2; D gene ambiguous. Germline loops: CDR1 SGHRS, CDR2 YFSETQ. The CDR3 consists of 14 residues. The V and J ends lost 1 base and 3 bases respectively, with 10 bases between them. For the CDR3, the DNA is TGCGCCAGCAGCTTGCAGGAAGGGCACTATGGCTACACCTTC. It encodes CASSLQEGHYGYTF.

The chain links TRBV7-2 to TRBJ1-1, with no clear D. Trimming left V 4 bases short and J 1 base short, with 7 bases between. The CDR3 has 13 amino acids. In germline, CDR1 is SGHTA, CDR2 FQGNSA. CDR3 amino acids: CASSSWRNTEAFF. The CDR3 nucleotides read TGTGCCAGCAGCTCATGGAGGAACACTGAAGCTTTCTTT. Based on the CDR3 plus reference TRBV7-2 and TRBJ1-1, the full variable domain is GAGVSQSPSNKVTEKGKDVELRCDPISGHTALYWYRQSLGQGLEFLIYFQGNSAPDKSGLPSDRFSAERTGGSVSTLTIQRTQQEDSAVYLCASSSWRNTEAFFGQGTRLTVV.